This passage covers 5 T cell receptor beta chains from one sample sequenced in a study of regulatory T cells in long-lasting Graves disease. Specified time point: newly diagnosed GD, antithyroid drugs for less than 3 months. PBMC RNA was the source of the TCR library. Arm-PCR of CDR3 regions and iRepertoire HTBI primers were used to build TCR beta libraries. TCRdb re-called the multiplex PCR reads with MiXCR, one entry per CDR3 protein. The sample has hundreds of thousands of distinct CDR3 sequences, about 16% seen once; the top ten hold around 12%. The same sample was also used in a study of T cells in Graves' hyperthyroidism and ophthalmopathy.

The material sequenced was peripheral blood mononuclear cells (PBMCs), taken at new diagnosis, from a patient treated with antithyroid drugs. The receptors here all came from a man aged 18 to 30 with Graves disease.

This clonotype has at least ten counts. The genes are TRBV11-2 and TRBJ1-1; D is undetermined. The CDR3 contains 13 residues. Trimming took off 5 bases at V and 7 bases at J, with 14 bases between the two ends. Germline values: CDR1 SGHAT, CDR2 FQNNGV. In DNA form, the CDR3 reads TGTGCCAGCAGCCATGAGGGATTCATTGAAGCTTTCTTT. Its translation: CASSHEGFIEAFF.

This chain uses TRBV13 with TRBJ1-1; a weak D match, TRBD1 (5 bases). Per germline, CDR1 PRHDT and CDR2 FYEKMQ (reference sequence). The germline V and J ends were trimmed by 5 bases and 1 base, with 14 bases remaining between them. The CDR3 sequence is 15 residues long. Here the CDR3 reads CASSTTPGGNTEAFF. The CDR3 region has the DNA TGTGCCAGCAGCACAACGCCTGGGGGGAACACTGAAGCTTTCTTT.

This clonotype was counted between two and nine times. CDR3 DNA sequence: TGTGCCAGCAGCCTACCTGACAGGGGAAGATTCTACGAGCAGTACTTC. It specifies CASSLPDRGRFYEQYF. The rearrangement links TRBV5-6 to TRBJ2-7; TRBD1 matches 8 bases. This CDR3 has 16 amino acids. In germline, CDR1 is SGHDT, CDR2 YYEEEE. The ends lost 4 bases at V and 3 bases at J; junction bases unmatched: 12. The whole variable domain, remainder taken from reference TRBV5-6 and TRBJ2-7, is DAGVTQSPTHLIKTRGQQVTLRCSPKSGHDTVSWYQQALGQGPQFIFQYYEEEERQRGNFPDRFSGHQFPNYSSELNVNALLLGDSALYLCASSLPDRGRFYEQYFGPGTRLTVT.

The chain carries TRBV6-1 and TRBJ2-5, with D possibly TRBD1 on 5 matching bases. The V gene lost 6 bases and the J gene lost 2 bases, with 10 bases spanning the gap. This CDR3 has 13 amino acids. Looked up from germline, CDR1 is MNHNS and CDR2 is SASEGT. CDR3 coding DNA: TGTGCCAGCAGCCAGGGCTTACAAGAGACCCAGTACTTC. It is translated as CASSQGLQETQYF.

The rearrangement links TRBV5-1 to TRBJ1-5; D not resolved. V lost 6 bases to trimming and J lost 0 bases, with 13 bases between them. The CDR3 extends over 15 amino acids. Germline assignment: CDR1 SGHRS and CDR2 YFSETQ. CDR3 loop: CASKMGADSNQPQHF. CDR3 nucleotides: TGCGCCAGCAAAATGGGTGCAGATAGCAATCAGCCCCAGCATTTT. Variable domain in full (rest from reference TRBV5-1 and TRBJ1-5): KAGVTQTPRYLIKTRGQQVTLSCSPISGHRSVSWYQQTPGQGLQFLFEYFSETQRNKGNFPGRFSGRQFSNSRSEMNVSTLELGDSALYLCASKMGADSNQPQHFGDGTRLSIL.